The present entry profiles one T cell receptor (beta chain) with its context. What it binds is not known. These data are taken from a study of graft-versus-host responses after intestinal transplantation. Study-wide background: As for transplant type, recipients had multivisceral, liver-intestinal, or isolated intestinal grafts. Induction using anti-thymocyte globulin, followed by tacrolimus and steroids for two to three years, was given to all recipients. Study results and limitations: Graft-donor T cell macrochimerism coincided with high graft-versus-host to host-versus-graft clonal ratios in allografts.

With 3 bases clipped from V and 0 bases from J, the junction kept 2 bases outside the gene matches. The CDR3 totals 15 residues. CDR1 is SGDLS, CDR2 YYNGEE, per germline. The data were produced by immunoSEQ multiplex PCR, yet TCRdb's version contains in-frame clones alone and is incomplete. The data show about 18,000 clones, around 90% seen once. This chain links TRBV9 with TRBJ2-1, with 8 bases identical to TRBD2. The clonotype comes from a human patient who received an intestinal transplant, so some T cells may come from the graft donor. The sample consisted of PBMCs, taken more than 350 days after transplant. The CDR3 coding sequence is TGTGCCAGCAGCGGGAGCGGGAGCTCCTACAATGAGCAGTTCTTC. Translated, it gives CASSGSGSSYNEQFF. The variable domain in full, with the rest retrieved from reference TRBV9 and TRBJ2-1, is DSGVTQTPKHLITATGQRVTLRCSPRSGDLSVYWYQQSLDQGLQFLIQYYNGEERAKGNILERFSAQQFPDLHSELNLSSLELGDSALYFCASSGSGSSYNEQFFGPGTRLTVL.